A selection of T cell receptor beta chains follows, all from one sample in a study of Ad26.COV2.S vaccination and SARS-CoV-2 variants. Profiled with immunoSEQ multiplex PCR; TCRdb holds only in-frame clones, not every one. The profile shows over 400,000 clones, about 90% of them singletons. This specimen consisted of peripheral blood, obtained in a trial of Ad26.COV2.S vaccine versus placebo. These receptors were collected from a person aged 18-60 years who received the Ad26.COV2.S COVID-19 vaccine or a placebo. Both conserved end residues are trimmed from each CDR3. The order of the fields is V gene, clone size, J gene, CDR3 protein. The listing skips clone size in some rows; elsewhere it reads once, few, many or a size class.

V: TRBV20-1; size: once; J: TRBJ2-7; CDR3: SASGTGVSYEQY
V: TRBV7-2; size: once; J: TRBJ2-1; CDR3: ASSSTGYNEQF
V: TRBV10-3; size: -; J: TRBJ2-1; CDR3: ATAGTSNNEQF
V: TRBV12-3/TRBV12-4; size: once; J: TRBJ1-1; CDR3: ASKQSGTEAF
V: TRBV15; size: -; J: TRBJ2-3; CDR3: ATEAGLASKDTQY
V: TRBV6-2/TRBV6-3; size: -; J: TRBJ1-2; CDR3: ASSYQGASNYGYT
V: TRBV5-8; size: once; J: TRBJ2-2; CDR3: ASSLYDSLTGELF
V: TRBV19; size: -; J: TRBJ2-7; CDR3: ASSIAPAGEQY
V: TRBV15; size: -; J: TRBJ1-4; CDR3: ATSTSGRGTNEKLF
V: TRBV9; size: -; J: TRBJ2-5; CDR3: ASSEAGTGQETQY
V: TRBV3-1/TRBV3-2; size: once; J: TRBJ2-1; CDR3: ASSLAGTAQF
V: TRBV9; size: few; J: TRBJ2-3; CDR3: ASSVGGHTDTQY
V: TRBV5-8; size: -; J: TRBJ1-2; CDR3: ASRLAGNLFGYT
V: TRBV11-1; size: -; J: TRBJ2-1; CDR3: ASSSTSGSSYNEQF
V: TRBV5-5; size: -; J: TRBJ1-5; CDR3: ASSPQGSNQPQH
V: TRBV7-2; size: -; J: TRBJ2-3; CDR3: ASSLNSPPDTQY
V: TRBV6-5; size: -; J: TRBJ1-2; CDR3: ASSRQGGPIDGYT
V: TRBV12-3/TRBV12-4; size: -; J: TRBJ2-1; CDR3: ATGGLGEQF
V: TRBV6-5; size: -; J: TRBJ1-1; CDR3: ASSSVNQNTEAF
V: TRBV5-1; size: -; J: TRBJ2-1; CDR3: ASSLSLNNEQF
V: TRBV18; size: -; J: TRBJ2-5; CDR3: ASSPPRGTGGKETQY
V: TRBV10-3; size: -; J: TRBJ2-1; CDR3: AISERGNEQF
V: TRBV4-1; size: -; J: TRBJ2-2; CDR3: ASSPWASGNTGELF
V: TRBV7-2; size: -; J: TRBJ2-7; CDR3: ASSWDRGSYEQY
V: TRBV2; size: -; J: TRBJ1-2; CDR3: ASSLAVLPNYGYT
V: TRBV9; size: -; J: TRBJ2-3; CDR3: ASQGGTSTDTQY
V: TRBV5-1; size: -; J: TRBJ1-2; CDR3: ASSLEGLGGYT
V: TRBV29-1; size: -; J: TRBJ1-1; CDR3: SGGDRGAPNTEAF